The source of this T cell receptor beta chain is a study of Ad26.COV2.S vaccination and SARS-CoV-2 variants. Overall study findings and caveats: CD8+ and CD4+ T cells specific for spike reportedly responded with substantial breadth after vaccination. It was vaccine recipients, not placebo recipients, who had the higher spike-specific TCR breadth. Possibly, TCR breadth and depth analyses underestimated total T cell responses.

Sequenced by immunoSEQ multiplex PCR; TCRdb stores in-frame clones only, minus some. The data show around 100,000 clones, with roughly 85% seen just once and about 16% held by the top ten. With regard to this clone: Its antigen remains unidentified.

V was shortened by 1 base and J by 4 bases, with 13 bases between the two germline ends. CDR3 length equals 15 residues. Germline loops: CDR1 KGHSH, CDR2 LQKENI. The source is a human donor who had recovered from COVID-19. The gene calls are TRBV18 and TRBJ1-2; tentatively, D is TRBD1 (5 bases). The sequencing used peripheral blood, collected after recovery from COVID-19. The DNA of the CDR3 is TGTGCCAGCTCACCACTTGAGGACGGGGCCTATGGCTACACCTTC. Its translation: CASSPLEDGAYGYTF. Using reference TRBV18 and TRBJ1-2 for the parts outside the CDR3, the full variable domain is NAGVMQNPRHLVRRRGQEARLRCSPMKGHSHVYWYRQLPEEGLKFMVYLQKENIIDESGMPKERFSAEFPKEGPSILRIQQVVRGDSAAYFCASSPLEDGAYGYTFGSGTRLTVV.